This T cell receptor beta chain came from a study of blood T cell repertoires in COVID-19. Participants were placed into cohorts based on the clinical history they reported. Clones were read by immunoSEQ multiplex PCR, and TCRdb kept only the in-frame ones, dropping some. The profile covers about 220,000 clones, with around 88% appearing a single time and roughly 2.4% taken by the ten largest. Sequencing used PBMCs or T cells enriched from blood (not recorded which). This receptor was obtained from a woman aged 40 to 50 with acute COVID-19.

CDR3 amino acids: CASSQAMRGFQWDEQFF. As DNA, the CDR3 is TGTGCCAGCAGCCAAGCTATGCGGGGCTTTCAGTGGGATGAGCAGTTCTTC. The J gene is TRBJ2-1, the V gene TRBV3-1 (or the pseudogene TRBV3-2); tentative D call: TRBD2 (6 bases). Between the trimmed V and J ends, which lost 1 base and 8 bases, there was a span of 21 bases. Germline V gives CDR1 LGHDT, CDR2 YNNKEL (reference sequence). The CDR3 extends over 17 amino acids.